The 6 T cell receptor beta chains given below trace back to one sample, sequenced in a study of cytomegalovirus exposure and HLA in healthy donors. The PCR was carried out with 60 Vbeta primers and 13 Jbeta primers. Repertoires were generated with immunoSEQ multiplex PCR, while TCRdb's copy carries only in-frame clones and drops some. The repertoire holds over 95,000 clones, with over 75% as singletons. The sequencing sample was made of PBMCs. These receptor sequences come from a woman in her twenties or thirties in good health and CMV-seropositive.

This clone has more than one count but fewer than ten. The V call is TRBV5-1, the J call TRBJ1-5; D might be TRBD1 (5 bases). The CDR3 is 17 residues long. Trimming cost V 0 bases and J 2 bases, with 15 bases left between them. The V gene's germline CDR1 is SGHRS and CDR2 YFSETQ. The CDR3 sequence: CASSLGIAAGGNQPQHF. The CDR3 DNA reads as TGCGCCAGCAGCTTGGGGATCGCGGCGGGGGGCAATCAGCCCCAGCATTTT.

The rearrangement joins TRBV27 to TRBJ2-7, with 8 positions matching TRBD2. V lost 3 bases and J lost 3; bases outside the gene matches: 7. The CDR3 sequence is 15 residues long. Germline CDR1 reads MNHEY; CDR2 reads SMNVEV (reference sequence). The CDR3: CASSLSSGRIYEQYF. CDR3 in DNA: TGTGCCAGCAGTTTGTCAAGCGGGAGAATCTACGAGCAGTACTTC.

The J gene is TRBJ2-7, the V gene TRBV9, with TRBD2 matching over 11 bases. Losses at the gene ends were 3 bases for V and 2 bases for J; bases not matched to a gene: 4. Germline CDR1 reads SGDLS; CDR2 reads YYNGEE. This CDR3 comprises 15 residues. The CDR3 region has the DNA TGTGCCAGCAGCGCGGGACTAGCGGAGCCCTACGAGCAGTACTTC. Protein product: CASSAGLAEPYEQYF.

J is TRBJ2-3 and V is TRBV5-6; 15 nucleotides agree with TRBD2. The V gene's germline CDR1 is SGHDT and CDR2 YYEEEE. V lost 4 bases to trimming and J lost 5 bases; unmatched junction nucleotides: 11. The CDR3 is 18 residues long. The CDR3 bases are TGTGCCAGCAGCCCTCCGGGACTAGCGGGGGGATCGATAGATACGCAGTATTTT. It encodes CASSPPGLAGGSIDTQYF.

This clone was detected only once. The chain carries TRBV25-1 and TRBJ2-1, with 14 bases that match TRBD2. Trimming took 7 bases from V and 5 from J; bases not matched to a gene: 4. The CDR3 covers 15 residues. In germline, CDR1 is MGHDK, CDR2 SYGVNS. In DNA form, the CDR3 reads TGTGCCAGCAATGGACTAGCGGGAGGACACAATGAGCAGTTCTTC. Encoded protein: CASNGLAGGHNEQFF.

V usage is TRBV7-9 and J usage is TRBJ1-1; D possibly corresponds to TRBD1 (5 bases). Trimming removed 0 bases from V and 5 bases from J, with 13 bases in between. The CDR3 loop spans 15 amino acids. The germline V gene encodes CDR1 SEHNR and CDR2 FQNEAQ (reference sequence). The CDR3 loop reads CASSLAAIRGTEAFF. The CDR3 coding sequence is TGTGCCAGCAGCTTAGCGGCGATACGGGGGACTGAAGCTTTCTTT. The variable domain in full, completed from reference TRBV7-9 and TRBJ1-1, reads DTGVSQNPRHKITKRGQNVTFRCDPISEHNRLYWYRQTLGQGPEFLTYFQNEAQLEKSRLLSDRFSAERPKGSFSTLEIQRTEQGDSAMYLCASSLAAIRGTEAFFGQGTRLTVV.